Shown below are 15 T cell receptor beta chains from a single sample sequenced in a study of blood T cell repertoires in COVID-19 (dated by TCRdb to the early 2020s). The library was obtained by the immunoSEQ multiplex PCR assay. Imported from immuneACCESS, the table was reduced by TCRdb to in-frame sequences with V and J called. These copies leave out some clones; in studies compared against another copy, an unresolved V gene accounts for under half, and the cause of the remainder is not known. Here the sample has about 160,000 clones; about 77% occur a single time. The ten largest clones represent about 15% of the sample. The material sequenced was peripheral blood. The receptors come from a woman of 80 years or more with acute or convalescent COVID-19.

The chain has TRBV10-2 and TRBJ2-1; 8 nucleotides align to TRBD1. Germline CDR1 reads WSHSY; CDR2 reads SAAADI. There are 15 residues in the CDR3. V was clipped by 6 bases and J by 5 bases; unmatched bases: 9. The CDR3 sequence: CASRPTGGLDNEQFF. CDR3 sequence (DNA): TGCGCCAGCAGACCCACAGGGGGGCTGGACAATGAGCAGTTCTTC.

This chain joins TRBV6-1 and TRBJ2-3, with TRBD2 matching 14 bases. The CDR3 extends over 18 amino acids. CDR1 is MNHNS, CDR2 SASEGT, per germline. Trimming removed 0 bases from V and 1 base from J; junction bases left unmatched: 3. Written as DNA, the CDR3 is TGTGCCAGCAGTGAAGCAGGGACTAGCGGGAGACGCACAGATACGCAGTATTTT. Translating gives CASSEAGTSGRRTDTQYF.

CDR3 nucleotide sequence: TGTGCCAGCAGTTCCGGGACTAGCGGGACTAAGCAGTTCTTC. Amino acid sequence: CASSSGTSGTKQFF. This sequence joins TRBV2 and TRBJ2-1; 13 bases fit TRBD2. The J segment lost 11 bases and the V segment lost 5 bases, leaving 6 bases of the junction unmatched. The CDR3 covers 14 residues. Germline CDR1 is SNHLY and CDR2 is FYNNEI.

This clone has only a few counts. V usage is TRBV5-1 and J usage is TRBJ2-1; 16 bases agree with TRBD2. Trimming took 0 bases from V and 7 from J; bases not matched to a gene: 7. Germline values: CDR1 SGHRS, CDR2 YFSETQ. The CDR3 has 18 residues. The CDR3 DNA is TGCGCCAGCAGCTTGGGGGGACTAGCGGGAGGGCGGAGAAATGAGCAGTTCTTC. Translated: CASSLGGLAGGRRNEQFF.

The rearrangement uses TRBV10-2 and TRBJ2-7; 11 bases line up with TRBD2. The junction had 5 bases not matched to a gene; V was cut back by 8 bases and J by 5 bases. CDR3 length: 13 residues. Germline-derived CDR1 and CDR2 are WSHSY and SAAADI. As DNA, the CDR3 is TGCGCCAGCCGTCTAGCGGGAGGTGACGAGCAGTACTTC. It is translated as CASRLAGGDEQYF.

This rearrangement joins TRBV2 to TRBJ2-1; the match to TRBD2 covers 9 bases. CDR1 is SNHLY and CDR2 is FYNNEI in the germline V gene. V shed 3 bases, J shed 8 bases, and the junction held 8 bases outside the gene matches. The CDR3 sequence is 15 residues long. The CDR3 loop is CASSDLSGGRDEQFF. CDR3 in DNA: TGTGCCAGCAGTGACTTAAGCGGGGGGAGGGATGAGCAGTTCTTC.

This chain links TRBV7-9 with TRBJ2-3, with TRBD1 identical over 7 bases. The germline gives CDR1 SEHNR, CDR2 FQNEAQ (reference sequence). V shed 10 bases and J 8 bases; nucleotides not matched to a gene: 9. The CDR3 spans 12 residues. The CDR3 DNA follows: TGTGCCATCCCTGAGGGGGCAGCTACGCAGTATTTT. This encodes CAIPEGAATQYF. Full variable domain (rest looked up from reference TRBV7-9 and TRBJ2-3): DTGVSQNPRHKITKRGQNVTFRCDPISEHNRLYWYRQTLGQGPEFLTYFQNEAQLEKSRLLSDRFSAERPKGSFSTLEIQRTEQGDSAMYLCAIPEGAATQYFGPGTRLTVL.

The chain employs TRBV3-1 (or the pseudogene TRBV3-2) and TRBJ2-7; a possible D gene is TRBD1 (5 bases). V was pared by 1 base and J by 6 bases, with 13 bases between. CDR3 length: 14 residues. CDR1 is LGHDT, CDR2 YNNKEL, per germline (reference sequence). CDR3 loop: CASSQGQFRGEQYF. In DNA, the CDR3 is TGTGCCAGCAGCCAAGGACAGTTTAGGGGCGAGCAGTACTTC.

This clone has just a few counts. The chain uses TRBV11-2 and TRBJ2-7; 7 bases line up with TRBD2. Germline-derived CDR1 and CDR2 are SGHAT and FQNNGV. J gave up 6 bases and V 2 bases, and 13 bases lay outside the gene matches. The CDR3 loop spans 16 amino acids. The CDR3 nucleotides read TGTGCCAGCAGCTTATTTGGGGGGGTCGGGGTCTTCGAGCAGTACTTC. It specifies CASSLFGGVGVFEQYF.

The CDR3 reads CASSIGQGEWNEQFF. The CDR3 DNA is TGTGCCAGCTCAATAGGACAGGGGGAGTGGAATGAGCAGTTCTTC. This sequence joins TRBV18 and TRBJ2-1; 10 bases agree with TRBD1. The CDR3 loop spans 15 amino acids. Trimming at V came to 5 bases and at J to 7 bases, leaving 8 bases not matched to a gene. CDR1 and CDR2 from the germline V gene are KGHSH and LQKENI.

The chain combines TRBV11-2 with TRBJ2-1; 7 bases agree with TRBD1. Germline trimming cut 5 bases from V and 8 bases from J; bases unmatched to any gene: 3. In germline, CDR1 is SGHAT, CDR2 FQNNGV. This CDR3 has 12 amino acids. The CDR3 DNA reads TGTGCCAGCAGCCGAGACAGGGATGAGCAGTTCTTC. Translation: CASSRDRDEQFF.

Details on this clone: Other DNA sequences in the sample encode the same CDR3. CDR3 protein: CASSFGGNEQFF. CDR3 nucleotides: TGTGCCAGCAGTTTCGGGGGAAATGAGCAGTTCTTC. This chain joins TRBV12-3 or TRBV12-4 and TRBJ2-1; D is possibly TRBD2 (6 bases). The CDR3 runs to 12 residues. V was cut by 3 bases and J by 7 bases, with 7 bases left in between.

V and J are TRBV6-1 and TRBJ1-5; TRBD1 aligns across 7 bases. There are 16 residues in the CDR3. Germline trimming cut 3 bases from V and 5 bases from J; bases unmatched to any gene: 10. Germline values: CDR1 MNHNS, CDR2 SASEGT. CDR3 in amino acids: CASSDVGRGQDQPQHF. In DNA form, the CDR3 reads TGTGCCAGCAGTGATGTAGGTAGGGGGCAGGATCAGCCCCAGCATTTT.

CDR3 sequence reads: CASRRAYLNAGYTF. CDR3 DNA sequence: TGTGCCAGCCGGCGGGCGTACCTAAACGCTGGCTACACCTTC. The chain joins TRBV2 to TRBJ1-2; no reliable D call. The germline CDR1 and CDR2 sequences are SNHLY and FYNNEI. This CDR3 spans 14 amino acids. Trimming took 8 bases from V and 7 from J, leaving 20 bases between them.

This chain joins TRBV10-2 and TRBJ1-1; 7 bases match TRBD1. Germline CDR1 and CDR2: WSHSY and SAAADI. Losses at the gene ends were 6 bases for V and 0 bases for J; bases not matched to a gene: 10. The CDR3 is 16 amino acids. In nucleotides, the CDR3 is TGCGCCAGCAGGGATCTGACAGGGACGATGAACACTGAAGCTTTCTTT. Protein sequence: CASRDLTGTMNTEAFF.